Listed below are T cell receptor beta chains from one sample, sequenced in a study of radiation and T cells in renal cell carcinoma. Sequenced by immunoSEQ multiplex PCR; TCRdb stores in-frame clones only, minus some. Of 13,000 to 15,000 clones detected, just over 55% appear once; the ten largest clones hold 10% to 15%. The source material was tumor tissue, sampled from a patient whose treatment was nephrectomy without radiotherapy. The receptors stem from a man aged 45 to 65 with renal cell carcinoma. Each CDR3 is given with its conserved first and last residue. The D gene is left open where the match is weak. Some rows mark clone size as missing; the rest say once, few, many or name a class of expanded clone.

TRBD1	.	TRBV19	TRBJ1-2	CASSIDHGTGANYGYTF	TGTGCCAGTAGTATAGATCACGGGACAGGAGCTAACTATGGCTACACCTTC
.	.	TRBV30	TRBJ1-1	CAWAKRSADTEAFF	TGTGCCTGGGCCAAGAGGTCAGCGGACACTGAAGCTTTCTTT
.	few	TRBV14	TRBJ2-1	CASSQSRRSAFF	TGTGCCAGCAGCCAGAGCAGGAGGTCCGCGTTCTTC
.	.	TRBV19	TRBJ2-7	CASSPTAGFNSYEQYF	TGTGCCAGTAGTCCCACCGCGGGGTTCAATTCCTACGAGCAGTACTTC
.	.	TRBV12-5	TRBJ1-2	CASGFDTLLGGLGGYTF	TGTGCTAGTGGTTTCGACACCCTTCTCGGAGGCCTGGGCGGCTACACCTTC
TRBD1	few	TRBV4-2	TRBJ2-7	CASSQGDRASYEQYF	TGTGCCAGCAGCCAAGGAGACAGGGCCTCCTACGAGCAGTACTTC
TRBD1	.	TRBV9	TRBJ2-3	CASSARTGGVGTDTQYF	TGTGCCAGCAGCGCCCGGACAGGGGGTGTTGGCACAGATACGCAGTATTTT
.	.	TRBV5-1	TRBJ1-5	CASSLGARDQPQHF	TGCGCCAGCAGCTTGGGAGCCAGGGATCAGCCCCAGCATTTT
TRBD2	.	TRBV5-1	TRBJ2-7	CASSLELSNAGAYEQYF	TGCGCCAGCAGCTTGGAATTAAGCAACGCGGGGGCCTACGAGCAGTACTTC
.	few	TRBV7-3	TRBJ2-2	CASSLRTENTGELFF	TGTGCCAGCAGTTTAAGGACGGAGAACACCGGGGAGCTGTTTTTT
.	.	TRBV5-6	TRBJ1-6	CASSLGPWDLNSPLHF	TGTGCCAGCAGCTTGGGGCCTTGGGACTTAAATTCACCCCTCCACTTT
.	.	TRBV6-5	TRBJ2-1	CASSYPTVSGNNEQFF	TGTGCCAGCAGTTACCCTACCGTGTCGGGGAACAATGAGCAGTTCTTC
TRBD1	.	TRBV6-5	TRBJ1-2	CASSYDRVNYGYTF	TGTGCCAGCAGTTACGACAGGGTTAACTATGGCTACACCTTC
.	.	TRBV2	TRBJ1-5	CASSEGQGHQPQHF	TGTGCCAGCAGTGAGGGGCAGGGGCATCAGCCCCAGCATTTT
TRBD1	.	TRBV5-5	TRBJ1-6	CASSLAGGHNSPLHF	TGTGCCAGCAGCTTGGCAGGGGGGCATAATTCACCCCTCCACTTT
.	.	TRBV5-1	TRBJ1-3	CASSLAGVTNTIYF	TGCGCCAGCAGCTTGGCCGGGGTTACAAACACCATATATTTT
TRBD1	.	TRBV5-1	TRBJ2-1	CASSGGQGDRNEQFF	TGCGCCAGCAGCGGGGGACAGGGTGATAGGAATGAGCAGTTCTTC
TRBD1	.	TRBV7-9	TRBJ1-2	CASSLETGGAYGYTF	TGTGCCAGCAGCTTAGAAACAGGGGGCGCATATGGCTACACCTTC
.	few	TRBV2	TRBJ2-7	CATTPRGSLYEQYF	TGTGCCACCACCCCGAGGGGGTCGCTCTACGAGCAGTACTTC
.	.	TRBV19	TRBJ1-2	CASSRDGEDYGYTF	TGTGCCAGTAGTAGGGACGGGGAAGACTATGGCTACACCTTC
.	.	TRBV10-3	TRBJ2-3	CAISLTGRTDTQYF	TGTGCCATCAGCTTGACGGGCCGCACAGATACGCAGTATTTT
TRBD1	.	TRBV9	TRBJ1-2	CASSLRGQGTDYGYTF	TGTGCCAGCAGCTTGCGCGGACAGGGTACGGACTATGGCTACACCTTC
.	few	TRBV7-2	TRBJ2-7	CASSSRDRSYEQYF	TGTGCCAGCAGCTCGCGAGACAGATCCTACGAGCAGTACTTC
.	few	TRBV5-1	TRBJ1-1	CASSLGSSMNTEAFF	TGCGCCAGCAGCTTGGGGAGCAGTATGAACACTGAAGCTTTCTTT
TRBD2	.	TRBV7-2	TRBJ2-7	CASRTLAGNSEQYF	TGTGCCAGCAGGACACTAGCGGGTAATTCCGAGCAGTACTTC
TRBD1	.	TRBV7-3	TRBJ1-1	CASRRNAGGNTEAFF	TGTGCCAGCAGGCGGAATGCAGGGGGGAACACTGAAGCTTTCTTT
.	.	TRBV6-5	TRBJ2-5	CASRVGPMGETQYF	TGTGCCAGCAGAGTTGGCCCTATGGGGGAGACCCAGTACTTC
TRBD2	few	TRBV7-2	TRBJ2-3	CASSHGLAGVTDTQYF	TGTGCCAGCAGCCACGGACTAGCGGGGGTCACAGATACGCAGTATTTT
.	.	TRBV6-1	TRBJ1-6	CASSEQSAGTNSPLHF	TGTGCCAGCAGTGAACAATCGGCAGGCACCAATTCACCCCTCCACTTT
.	.	TRBV7-9	TRBJ2-6	CASSWDPTYSGANVLTF	TGTGCCAGCAGCTGGGACCCTACTTACTCTGGGGCCAACGTCCTGACTTTC
.	.	TRBV5-6	TRBJ1-5	CASSLRRGNQPQHF	TGTGCCAGCAGCCTGAGGAGAGGGAATCAGCCCCAGCATTTT
TRBD1	once	TRBV19	TRBJ1-2	CASSIDFSTGANYGYTF	TGTGCCAGTAGTATAGATTTTTCGACAGGGGCTAACTATGGCTACACCTTC
.	large	TRBV19	TRBJ1-5	CASSPQNSNQPQHF	TGTGCCAGTAGTCCACAGAATAGCAATCAGCCCCAGCATTTT
.	.	TRBV7-2	TRBJ2-2	CASSLGWGGTSGELFF	TGTGCCAGCAGCTTAGGATGGGGAGGGACATCCGGGGAGCTGTTTTTT
.	.	TRBV6-1	TRBJ2-3	CATQDPGHGSGTQYF	TGTGCCACTCAGGACCCGGGACACGGGTCGGGTACGCAGTATTTT
TRBD2	.	TRBV9	TRBJ2-3	CASSILTSGGTDTQYF	TGTGCCAGCAGCATCTTGACTAGCGGGGGCACAGATACGCAGTATTTT
TRBD1	few	TRBV29-1	TRBJ1-1	CSVGDRNTEAFF	TGCAGCGTTGGGGACAGGAACACTGAAGCTTTCTTT